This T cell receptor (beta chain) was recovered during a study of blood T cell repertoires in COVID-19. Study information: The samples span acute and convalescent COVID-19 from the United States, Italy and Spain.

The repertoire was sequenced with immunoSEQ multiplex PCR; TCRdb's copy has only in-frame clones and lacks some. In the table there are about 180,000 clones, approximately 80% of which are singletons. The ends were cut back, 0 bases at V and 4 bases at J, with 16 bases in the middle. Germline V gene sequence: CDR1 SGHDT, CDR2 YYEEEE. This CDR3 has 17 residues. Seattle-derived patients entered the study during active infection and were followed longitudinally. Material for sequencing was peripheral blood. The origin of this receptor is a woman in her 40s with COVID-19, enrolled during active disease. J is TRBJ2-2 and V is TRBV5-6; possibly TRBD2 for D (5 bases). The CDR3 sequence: CASSLVGDHLPTGELFF. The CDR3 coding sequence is TGTGCCAGCAGCTTGGTCGGGGATCATTTGCCCACCGGGGAGCTGTTTTTT. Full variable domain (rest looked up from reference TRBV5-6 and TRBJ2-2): DAGVTQSPTHLIKTRGQQVTLRCSPKSGHDTVSWYQQALGQGPQFIFQYYEEEERQRGNFPDRFSGHQFPNYSSELNVNALLLGDSALYLCASSLVGDHLPTGELFFGEGSRLTVL.